Below, one T cell receptor beta chain is given with its context. J gave up 8 bases and V 3 bases, and 6 bases lay outside the gene matches. The CDR3 is made up of 13 amino acids. The sample belongs to a study of blood T cell repertoires in COVID-19. Authors' methods: Cell counts per sample came from amplifying reference gene primers. The repertoire was sequenced with immunoSEQ multiplex PCR; TCRdb's copy has only in-frame clones and lacks some. V, J and clone size are taken as reported in that table, and D and trimming were inferred from the DNA itself. Found here are 250,000 or so clones, around nine tenths of them singletons; the top ten hold roughly 8.5%.

The clonotype was recovered from a man aged 35-49 years with active or convalescent COVID-19. V usage is TRBV12-3 or TRBV12-4 and J usage is TRBJ1-2; 7 bases map to TRBD1. Sequencing input: peripheral blood. CDR3 sequence: CASSFLQGEGYTF. The CDR3 nucleotides are TGTGCCAGCAGTTTTCTCCAGGGGGAAGGCTACACCTTC.